A single sample gave rise to the 25 T cell receptor beta chains below, sequenced in a study of CD8+CD57+ T cells in acquired aplastic anemia. Genomic DNA, serving as template, underwent TCR beta VDJ and CDR3 profiling. TCRdb re-analysed the reads in MiXCR, keeping a single row per CDR3 protein. The sample contains about 270,000 distinct CDR3 sequences, around three fifths of which appear only once. The specimen sequenced was sorted CD4+, CD8+, or CD8+CD57+ T cells (not recorded which) from PBMCs. The receptors derive from a human donor with severe aplastic anemia or a healthy control (not recorded which).

The chain carries TRBV4-2 and TRBJ2-5, with D unclear. V lost 2 bases to trimming and J lost 3 bases, with 4 bases between them. CDR3 size: 12 residues. Germline loops: CDR1 LGHNA, CDR2 YNFKEQ. The CDR3 here is CASSQRKETQYF. CDR3 bases: TGTGCCAGCAGCCAACGAAAAGAGACCCAGTACTTC.

Of note for this clonotype: This clone may be a read error of a much larger clone one base away. The chain employs TRBV14 and TRBJ2-1; the match to TRBD2 covers 15 bases. Looked up from germline, CDR1 is SGHDN and CDR2 is FVKESK. The CDR3 length is 17 residues. V trimming: 3 bases; J trimming: 6 bases; junction bases outside the gene matches: 6. CDR3 amino acids: CASSQGGLAGGPNEQFF. DNA of the CDR3: TGTGCCAGCAGCCAGGGAGGACTAGCGGGGGGGCCCAATGAGCAGTTCTTC.

The gene calls are TRBV12-3 or TRBV12-4 and TRBJ1-6; no reliable D call. CDR3 length equals 11 residues. Trimming removed 4 bases at V and 8 bases at J, with 3 bases between. The CDR3: CASSSYSPLHF. The CDR3 DNA follows: TGTGCCAGCAGTTCTTATTCACCCCTCCACTTT.

The chain combines TRBV20-1 with TRBJ2-6, with a weak D call TRBD2 (5 bases). Germline lookup yields CDR1 DFQATT and CDR2 SNEGSKA (reference sequence). This CDR3 region has 15 residues. Between the trimmed V and J ends, which lost 2 bases and 4 bases, there was a span of 12 bases. The CDR3 DNA follows: TGCAGTGCTAGATCCGGGGTGGCCGGGGCCAACGTCCTGACTTTC. Its translation is CSARSGVAGANVLTF.

The rearrangement joins TRBV9 to TRBJ1-3; a weak D match, TRBD1 (5 bases). The V gene lost 0 bases and the J gene lost 2 bases, with 12 bases spanning the gap. Germline V lookup: CDR1 SGDLS, CDR2 YYNGEE. The CDR3 is made up of 16 amino acids. CDR3 region: CASSVAPGPTGNTIYF. CDR3 sequence (DNA): TGTGCCAGCAGCGTAGCCCCAGGGCCCACTGGAAACACCATATATTTT.

This clonotype was counted at least ten times. The V call is TRBV5-5, the J call TRBJ2-2; D gene uncertain. Trimming took 2 bases from V and 2 from J, leaving 10 bases between them. Germline V gene lookup returns CDR1 SGHKS and CDR2 YYEKEE (reference sequence). The CDR3 is 15 residues long. CDR3 amino acids: CASSFMVLNTGELFF. The CDR3 DNA reads TGTGCCAGCAGCTTTATGGTTTTAAACACCGGGGAGCTGTTTTTT.

In regard to this clonotype: As the CDR3 is not closed by the conserved phenylalanine or tryptophan, this likely results from a read error. This chain joins TRBV20-1 and TRBJ2-7, with a tentative D call TRBD1 (6 bases). The germline V and J ends were trimmed by 4 bases and 0 bases, with 10 bases remaining between them. The CDR3 has 13 amino acids. Germline-derived CDR1 and CDR2 are DFQATT and SNEGSKA (reference sequence). The CDR3 DNA sequence: TGCAGTGCTACCGTGGACAGCTCCTACGAGCAGTACATC. It yields the protein CSATVDSSYEQYI.

The gene calls are TRBV5-1 and TRBJ2-7, with TRBD2 as a possible D gene (5 bases). This CDR3 is 13 amino acids long. V was cut by 4 bases and J by 5 bases, with 13 bases left in between. Germline CDR1 and CDR2: SGHRS and YFSETQ. CDR3 in DNA: TGCGCCAGCAGCACCGAGGGAGTGAACGAGCAGTACTTC. This sequence encodes CASSTEGVNEQYF.

In its sample, this clonotype was seen many times. The CDR3 is CSASDPYRAPGRGYTF. The CDR3 nucleotides are TGCAGTGCTAGCGATCCTTATAGGGCGCCCGGCCGGGGCTACACCTTC. V and J are TRBV20-1 and TRBJ1-2; D is uncertain. V dropped 3 bases and J dropped 8 bases, with 25 bases sitting between them. Germline V gene sequence: CDR1 DFQATT, CDR2 SNEGSKA (reference sequence). The CDR3 is 16 amino acids.

The chain links TRBV19 to TRBJ1-5; D gene ambiguous. Trimming left V 3 bases short and J 7 bases short, with 13 bases between. In germline, CDR1 is LNHDA, CDR2 SQIVND (reference sequence). The CDR3 runs 14 residues. The CDR3 spells CASSIGGGRQPQHF. DNA of the CDR3: TGTGCCAGTAGTATTGGAGGAGGGCGACAGCCCCAGCATTTT.

The J gene is TRBJ1-5, the V gene TRBV25-1; TRBD1 might be the D (5 bases). CDR1 is MGHDK, CDR2 SYGVNS, per germline. The CDR3 covers 12 residues. V was clipped by 8 bases and J by 6 bases, with 11 bases between them. The DNA of the CDR3 is TGTGCCAGCTCTCGGGGACTTCAGCCCCAGCATTTT. This translates into CASSRGLQPQHF.

The rearrangement joins TRBV7-2 to TRBJ2-7; D perhaps matches TRBD2 (6 bases). This CDR3 has 15 amino acids. The ends were cut back, 1 base at V and 0 bases at J, with 10 bases in the middle. Germline loops: CDR1 SGHTA, CDR2 FQGNSA. CDR3 in amino acids: CASSLVGRRSYEQYF. The CDR3 DNA follows: TGTGCCAGCAGCTTAGTGGGGAGGCGCTCCTACGAGCAGTACTTC.

The table lists this clonotype with a few counts. The chain carries TRBV29-1 and TRBJ1-6; 8 bases are shared with TRBD1. Germline assignment: CDR1 SQVTM and CDR2 ANQGSEA. This CDR3 has 15 amino acids. Trimming at V came to 1 base and at J to 7 bases, leaving 6 bases not matched to a gene. CDR3: CSVEGQGAKNSPLHF. CDR3 nucleotide sequence: TGCAGCGTTGAAGGTCAGGGGGCCAAGAATTCACCCCTCCACTTT.

The chain joins TRBV20-1 to TRBJ2-7; TRBD1 matches at 9 bases. This CDR3 comprises 14 residues. V lost 3 bases to trimming and J lost 5 bases; unmatched junction nucleotides: 8. Germline V gene sequence: CDR1 DFQATT, CDR2 SNEGSKA (reference sequence). The CDR3 DNA sequence: TGCAGTGCTAGCGATTCGGGACAGGGTCACGAGCAGTACTTC. It translates to CSASDSGQGHEQYF.

This clonotype was detected only a few times. The chain has TRBV28 and TRBJ1-4, with 9 positions matching TRBD1. CDR1 is MDHEN, CDR2 SYDVKM, per germline. The CDR3 is made up of 16 amino acids. The junction had 11 bases not matched to a gene; V was cut back by 5 bases and J by 7 bases. The CDR3 DNA is TGTGCCAGCAGTCAGGGGGGGACAGGGTCTGGTGAAAAACTGTTTTTT. It yields the protein CASSQGGTGSGEKLFF.

The chain combines TRBV20-1 with TRBJ2-5, with 9 bases lining up with TRBD1. Germline-derived CDR1 and CDR2 are DFQATT and SNEGSKA (reference sequence). The CDR3 is made up of 16 amino acids. Germline trimming cut 6 bases from V and 5 bases from J; bases unmatched to any gene: 16. The CDR3 loop is CSASSSPGQGTETQYF. The DNA of the CDR3 is TGCAGTGCCAGCAGCTCCCCGGGACAGGGTACTGAGACCCAGTACTTC.

This clonotype was observed many times. This chain connects TRBV3-1 to TRBJ2-7, with 7 nucleotides matching TRBD1. V dropped 1 base and J dropped 2; count of bases not matched to a gene: 5. The CDR3 loop spans 15 amino acids. The germline CDR1 and CDR2 sequences are LGHDT and YNNKEL (reference sequence). The CDR3 DNA reads as TGTGCCAGCAGCCAAGTCCCGGACAGGACCTACGAGCAGTACTTC. Protein sequence: CASSQVPDRTYEQYF.

In this sample, this clonotype turned up many times. In DNA, the CDR3 is TGTGCCAGCTCACCACCGGTCGTTACCCGGTTGCATTTT. It specifies CASSPPVVTRLHF. The gene calls are TRBV18 and TRBJ1-5, with no clear D. The V and J ends lost 0 bases and 15 bases respectively, with 15 bases between them. The CDR3 runs to 13 residues. The germline V gene encodes CDR1 KGHSH and CDR2 LQKENI. Supplemented by reference TRBV18 and TRBJ1-5, the full variable domain reads NAGVMQNPRHLVRRRGQEARLRCSPMKGHSHVYWYRQLPEEGLKFMVYLQKENIIDESGMPKERFSAEFPKEGPSILRIQQVVRGDSAAYFCASSPPVVTRLHFGDGTRLSIL.

This clonotype was seen more than once but under ten times. One base away lies a much larger clone, so this may be a sequencing read error. The chain links TRBV5-5 to TRBJ2-2; D tentatively reads TRBD1 or TRBD2 (5 bases each). The germline V gene has CDR1 SGHKS and CDR2 YYEKEE (reference sequence). The CDR3 is made up of 13 amino acids. V dropped 4 bases and J dropped 4 bases, with 8 bases sitting between them. For the CDR3, the DNA is TGTGCCAGCAGCCGGGACGGCACCGGGGAGCTGTTTTTT. This codes for CASSRDGTGELFF.

Worth noting for this clonotype: A junction boundary mismatches the germline segment, possibly from a read error. This chain connects TRBV7-3 to TRBJ2-1, with 8 bases matching TRBD1. This CDR3 has 15 amino acids. Germline V CDR1 and CDR2: SGHTA, FQGTGA. The DNA of the CDR3 is TGTGCCAGCAGCGTAACCCCAGGGGGCAACAATGAGCAGTTCTTC. Protein: CASSVTPGGNNEQFF.

This sequence joins TRBV6-1 and TRBJ2-1, with D possibly being TRBD1 (5 bases). This CDR3 is built from 15 residues. Per the germline V gene, CDR1 is MNHNS and CDR2 is SASEGT. Deletions cut 7 bases from V and 7 bases from J, with 20 bases between. The CDR3 reads CASTTEAGNSNEQFF. In DNA, the CDR3 is TGTGCCAGCACCACTGAGGCAGGGAACTCGAATGAGCAGTTCTTC.

This clonotype came up a few times. V usage is TRBV3-1 and J usage is TRBJ2-3; 8 bases agree with TRBD2. V shed 1 base and J 6 bases; nucleotides not matched to a gene: 15. CDR3 length equals 18 residues. The V gene's germline CDR1 is LGHDT and CDR2 YNNKEL (reference sequence). Here the CDR3 reads CASSQVVSLAGRDDTQYF. The CDR3 bases are TGTGCCAGCAGCCAAGTGGTCTCTCTAGCGGGTAGAGATGATACGCAGTATTTT.

In this sample, this clonotype turned up once. The chain recombines TRBV7-3 with TRBJ2-1; D might be TRBD1 or TRBD2, each matching 5 bases. V was pared by 4 bases and J by 1 base, with 20 bases between. Germline V gene sequence: CDR1 SGHTA, CDR2 FQGTGA. CDR3 length: 18 amino acids. CDR3 protein: CASSSISHPGPSYNEQFF. CDR3 in DNA: TGTGCCAGCAGCTCGATTAGTCACCCGGGGCCGTCCTACAATGAGCAGTTCTTC.

This chain joins TRBV9 and TRBJ2-1; 8 bases map to TRBD1. Germline V gene sequence: CDR1 SGDLS, CDR2 YYNGEE. Trimming removed 2 bases from V and 0 bases from J; junction bases left unmatched: 7. CDR3 length equals 17 residues. The CDR3 sequence: CASSVAQGGNSYNEQFF. For the CDR3, the DNA is TGTGCCAGCAGCGTCGCACAGGGGGGTAACTCCTACAATGAGCAGTTCTTC.

At least ten counts were recorded for this clonotype. This chain uses TRBV11-2 with TRBJ2-7, with D hard to call. CDR3 length: 15 residues. CDR1 and CDR2 (germline): SGHAT, FQNNGV. Trimming took off 0 bases at V and 1 base at J, with 10 bases between the two ends. CDR3 sequence: CASSLEPGESYEQYF. In nucleotides, the CDR3 is TGTGCCAGCAGCTTAGAGCCTGGGGAATCCTACGAGCAGTACTTC.